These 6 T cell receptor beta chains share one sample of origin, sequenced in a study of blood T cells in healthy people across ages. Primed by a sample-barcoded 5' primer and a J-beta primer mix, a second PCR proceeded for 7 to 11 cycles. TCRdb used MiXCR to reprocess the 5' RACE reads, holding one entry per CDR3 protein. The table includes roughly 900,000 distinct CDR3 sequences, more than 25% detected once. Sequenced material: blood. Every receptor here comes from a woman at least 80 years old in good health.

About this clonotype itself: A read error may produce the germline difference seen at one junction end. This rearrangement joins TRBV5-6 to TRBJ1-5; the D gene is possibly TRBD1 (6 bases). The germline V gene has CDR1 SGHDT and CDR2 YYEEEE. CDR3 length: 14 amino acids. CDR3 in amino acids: CAGSLRGGGQPQHF. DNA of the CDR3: TGTGCCGGCAGCTTGAGAGGGGGAGGGCAGCCCCAGCATTTT.

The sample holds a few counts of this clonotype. The CDR3 coding sequence is TGTGCCAGCAGCGCTACCGGGACAGGGCTGAAAAAACTGTTTTTT. Its translation is CASSATGTGLKKLFF. V gene TRBV7-2 combines with J gene TRBJ1-4, with 9 bases aligning to TRBD1. CDR3 length equals 15 residues. V lost 5 bases and J lost 9; bases outside the gene matches: 10. Germline V CDR1 and CDR2: SGHTA, FQGNSA.

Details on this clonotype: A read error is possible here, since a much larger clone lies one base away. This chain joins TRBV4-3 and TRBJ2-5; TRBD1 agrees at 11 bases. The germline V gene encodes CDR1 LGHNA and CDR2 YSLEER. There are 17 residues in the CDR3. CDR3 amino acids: CASSQAGTGGFQEPQYF. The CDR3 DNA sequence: TGCGCCAGCAGCCAAGCTGGGACAGGGGGATTCCAAGAGCCCCAGTACTTC.

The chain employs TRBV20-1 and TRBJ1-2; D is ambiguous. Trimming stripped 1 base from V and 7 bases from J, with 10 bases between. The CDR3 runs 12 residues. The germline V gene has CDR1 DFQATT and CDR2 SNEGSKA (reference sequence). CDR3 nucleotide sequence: TGCAGTGCTAGAGTTGGTACGGCTGGCTACACCTTC. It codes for CSARVGTAGYTF.

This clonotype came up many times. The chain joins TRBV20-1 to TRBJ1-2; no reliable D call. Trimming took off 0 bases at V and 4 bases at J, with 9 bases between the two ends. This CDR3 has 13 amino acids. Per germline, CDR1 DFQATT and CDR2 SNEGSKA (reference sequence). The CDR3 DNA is TGCAGTGCTAGAGATCCCGGCCCCTATGGCTACACCTTC. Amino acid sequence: CSARDPGPYGYTF.

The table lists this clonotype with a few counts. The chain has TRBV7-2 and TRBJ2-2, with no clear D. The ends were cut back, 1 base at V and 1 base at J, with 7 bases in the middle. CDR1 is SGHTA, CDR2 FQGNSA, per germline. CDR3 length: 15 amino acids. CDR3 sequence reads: CASSLEVLNTGELFF. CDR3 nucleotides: TGTGCCAGCAGCTTAGAAGTTTTGAACACCGGGGAGCTGTTTTTT.